These 12 T cell receptor beta chains were sequenced from one sample in a study of cytomegalovirus exposure and HLA in healthy donors. Repertoires were generated with immunoSEQ multiplex PCR, while TCRdb's copy carries only in-frame clones and drops some. The data show 250,000 to 400,000 clones, with nearly 90% seen just once and approximately 0.9% held by the top ten. The sequencing input was PBMCs. These receptors were collected from a man aged 30 to 39 in good health and CMV-seronegative.

The chain uses TRBV27 and TRBJ2-1; 12 bases agree with TRBD2. Germline V gene sequence: CDR1 MNHEY, CDR2 SMNVEV (reference sequence). V dropped 4 bases and J dropped 10; count of bases not matched to a gene: 8. This CDR3 region has 15 residues. The CDR3 coding sequence is TGTGCCAGCAGTTCCCCTAGCGGGGGGGTATGGGAGCAGTTCTTC. It yields the protein CASSSPSGGVWEQFF.

The DNA of the CDR3 is TGTGCCAGCAGCCCCGAGGGGGTCGGCACCGGGGAGCTGTTTTTT. Translation: CASSPEGVGTGELFF. This chain links TRBV27 with TRBJ2-2, with D possibly matching TRBD1 (6 bases). Germline CDR1 is MNHEY and CDR2 is SMNVEV (reference sequence). Trimming shortened V by 6 bases and J by 4 bases, and 15 bases separated the two germline ends. This CDR3 region has 15 residues.

This sequence joins TRBV6-6 and TRBJ2-3; D uncertain. This CDR3 spans 13 amino acids. Trimming left V 0 bases short and J 6 bases short, with 7 bases between. From germline, CDR1 is MNHNY and CDR2 SVGAGI (reference sequence). As DNA, the CDR3 is TGTGCCAGCAGTTACTCGAAAGCGGATACGCAGTATTTT. The encoded protein is CASSYSKADTQYF.

V gene TRBV4-3 combines with J gene TRBJ2-3, with 7 bases identical to TRBD2. This CDR3 contains 13 residues. V was pared by 4 bases and J by 4 bases, with 2 bases of the junction left unmatched. Germline V CDR1 and CDR2: LGHNA, YSLEER. The CDR3 DNA reads TGCGCCAGCAGCCTGCGGGGGTCAGATACGCAGTATTTT. It encodes CASSLRGSDTQYF.

The chain has TRBV6-1 and TRBJ1-2; TRBD1 matches 7 bases. V gave up 7 bases and J gave up 8 bases; unmatched junction bases: 16. Germline V gene lookup returns CDR1 MNHNS and CDR2 SASEGT. The CDR3 runs 15 residues. The chain's CDR3 is CASIITTGVSGGYTF. CDR3 bases: TGTGCCAGCATAATTACTACAGGGGTTTCTGGGGGCTACACCTTC.

The rearrangement uses TRBV5-1 and TRBJ1-2; 7 nucleotides align to TRBD1. CDR3 size: 13 residues. V shed 1 base, J shed 7 bases, and the junction held 4 bases outside the gene matches. Germline CDR1 reads SGHRS; CDR2 reads YFSETQ. This CDR3 is CASSLLGGSGYTF. The CDR3 coding sequence is TGCGCCAGCAGCTTGTTAGGGGGCTCTGGCTACACCTTC.

The chain links TRBV5-4 to TRBJ2-1; possible D gene TRBD2, 5 bases. Germline lookup yields CDR1 SGHNT and CDR2 YYREEE (reference sequence). This CDR3 has 12 residues. Trimming pared 3 bases from V and 7 bases from J, leaving 8 bases between. CDR3 bases: TGTGCCAGCAGCTCAACTAGGAATGAGCAGTTCTTC. Amino acid sequence: CASSSTRNEQFF.

The V gene is TRBV9, the J gene TRBJ1-4; D is possibly TRBD1 (5 bases). Trimming took 3 bases from V and 7 from J, leaving 10 bases between them. Germline-derived CDR1 and CDR2 are SGDLS and YYNGEE. The length of the CDR3 is 13 residues. The chain's CDR3 is CASSGGHLEKLFF. The CDR3 DNA reads as TGTGCCAGCAGCGGAGGACACCTTGAAAAACTGTTTTTT.

As to this clone: Other DNA sequences in this sample translate to the same CDR3. The chain links TRBV13 to TRBJ2-7; D not resolved. V was cut by 3 bases and J by 4 bases, with 4 bases left in between. In germline, CDR1 is PRHDT, CDR2 FYEKMQ (reference sequence). The CDR3 sequence is 11 residues long. The CDR3 here is CASSFLYEQYF. As DNA, the CDR3 is TGTGCCAGCAGCTTTTTATACGAGCAGTACTTC.

This clone appeared once. This rearrangement joins TRBV5-1 to TRBJ1-1; weak D call: TRBD1 (6 bases). This CDR3 has 14 residues. The germline CDR1 and CDR2 sequences are SGHRS and YFSETQ. The germline V and J ends were trimmed by 4 bases and 0 bases, with 10 bases remaining between them. This chain's CDR3 is CASSLDSLNTEAFF. The CDR3 bases are TGCGCCAGCAGCCTGGACAGCTTGAACACTGAAGCTTTCTTT.

This clone was observed a single time. The V call is TRBV5-1, the J call TRBJ2-2; D is unclear. CDR1 is SGHRS, CDR2 YFSETQ, per germline. CDR3 length: 12 residues. The V end lost 0 bases, the J end lost 9 bases, and 6 bases lay between the germline ends. CDR3 bases: TGCGCCAGCAGCTTGGCCCACTGGGAGCTGTTTTTT. Translating gives CASSLAHWELFF.

The chain employs TRBV9 and TRBJ2-3; TRBD2 aligns across 9 bases. CDR1 and CDR2 (germline): SGDLS, YYNGEE. CDR3 length: 18 amino acids. J gave up 0 bases and V 3 bases, and 11 bases lay outside the gene matches. The DNA of the CDR3 is TGTGCCAGCAGCGCCTGGGCTAGCGGGGTCGTCAGCACAGATACGCAGTATTTT. Protein product: CASSAWASGVVSTDTQYF.